Presented here are 10 T cell receptor beta chains from one specimen sequenced in a study of T cell clonotyping in hematopoietic cell transplantation. As to time point: recipient sample about 28 days before transplant, after cytoreduction. Only in-frame clones appear in the TCRdb table, and some are missing; sequencing was by immunoSEQ multiplex PCR. The repertoire holds about 13,000 clones, with approximately 80% as singletons. The starting material was peripheral blood mononuclear cells, obtained before stem cell transplant. These receptors originate from a man in his 60s with acute myeloid leukemia. Some clones in this sample may be carry-over from other donors' samples.

The chain carries TRBV7-3 and TRBJ2-2; D might be TRBD2 (5 bases). The CDR3 loop spans 14 amino acids. CDR1 is SGHTA and CDR2 is FQGTGA in the germline V gene. With 1 base removed from V and 4 bases from J, the gap between germline ends came to 7 bases. DNA for the CDR3: TGTGCCAGCAGCTTAAGAGGGCCCACCGGGGAGCTGTTTTTT. It translates to CASSLRGPTGELFF.

The chain couples TRBV7-2 to TRBJ1-1; 8 bases are shared with TRBD1. CDR1 and CDR2 from the germline V gene are SGHTA and FQGNSA. Losses at the gene ends were 6 bases for V and 6 bases for J; bases not matched to a gene: 6. The CDR3 has 13 amino acids. The CDR3 nucleotides read TGTGCCAGCAGTTATCAGGGGGCGCCTGAAGCTTTCTTT. Amino acid sequence: CASSYQGAPEAFF.

This sequence joins TRBV6-6 and TRBJ2-7; D gene unclear. The CDR3 covers 12 residues. V was clipped by 5 bases and J by 4 bases, with 9 bases between them. Germline lookup yields CDR1 MNHNY and CDR2 SVGAGI (reference sequence). The CDR3 sequence: CASSNAIYEQYF. CDR3 bases: TGTGCCAGCAGTAACGCGATATACGAGCAGTACTTC.

The chain carries TRBV6-1 and TRBJ2-3; D is ambiguous. CDR1 and CDR2 (germline): MNHNS, SASEGT. This CDR3 has 15 residues. The V gene lost 7 bases and the J gene lost 0 bases, with 14 bases spanning the gap. The CDR3 reads CASTMTSTSTDTQYF. The CDR3 DNA reads TGTGCCAGCACTATGACAAGCACTAGCACAGATACGCAGTATTTT.

The rearrangement links TRBV5-4 to TRBJ2-6; TRBD1 might be the D (6 bases). The CDR3 extends over 17 amino acids. V shed 4 bases and J shed 4 bases, with 18 bases lying between them. Germline CDR1 is SGHNT and CDR2 is YYREEE (reference sequence). The CDR3 region has the DNA TGTGCCAGCAGCGGCGCGGCACCGAGGGGGGGGGCCAACGTCCTGACTTTC. Protein product: CASSGAAPRGGANVLTF.

This clone was found once. The chain couples TRBV7-8 to TRBJ1-1; D may be TRBD1 (6 bases). The CDR3 runs 15 residues. With 5 bases removed from V and 3 bases from J, the gap between germline ends came to 16 bases. Germline V gene lookup returns CDR1 SGHVS and CDR2 FQNEAQ. For the CDR3, the DNA is TGTGCCAGCAGCCCCGACAGGATTAGGGACACTGAAGCTTTCTTT. It encodes CASSPDRIRDTEAFF.

In its sample, this clone was seen once. This sequence joins TRBV27 and TRBJ1-2; tentative D call: TRBD1 (5 bases). The CDR3 has 12 amino acids. CDR1 MNHEY and CDR2 SMNVEV come from the germline V gene (reference sequence). The V gene lost 6 bases and the J gene lost 8 bases, with 13 bases spanning the gap. CDR3 nucleotides: TGTGCCAGCAGGAGAGAAAGGGGAGGCTACACCTTC. It translates to CASRRERGGYTF.

V gene TRBV19 combines with J gene TRBJ2-1; D is possibly TRBD1 or TRBD2 (5 bases each). The CDR3 spans 15 residues. V was trimmed by 2 bases and J by 2 bases, leaving 10 bases between them. Germline-derived CDR1 and CDR2 are LNHDA and SQIVND (reference sequence). CDR3 in amino acids: CASSIQEGTYNEQFF. The CDR3 bases are TGTGCCAGTAGTATACAAGAGGGGACCTACAATGAGCAGTTCTTC.

The chain links TRBV7-2 to TRBJ2-5; D is ambiguous. The J call is in doubt because the DNA end fits TRBJ2-7 better. Germline CDR1 and CDR2: SGHTA and FQGNSA. The CDR3 is 16 amino acids. The CDR3 reads CASSLAPAVASYEQYF. The CDR3 DNA is TGTGCCAGCAGCTTAGCCCCCGCGGTGGCCTCCTACGAGCAGTACTTC.

A single count supports this clone. The chain has TRBV2 and TRBJ2-7; 8 bases map to TRBD2. J gave up 7 bases and V 6 bases, and 11 bases lay outside the gene matches. This CDR3 contains 14 residues. Germline-derived CDR1 and CDR2 are SNHLY and FYNNEI. CDR3 loop: CASRPGAGVGEQYF. In DNA form, the CDR3 reads TGTGCCAGCAGACCCGGAGCGGGAGTGGGGGAGCAGTACTTC.